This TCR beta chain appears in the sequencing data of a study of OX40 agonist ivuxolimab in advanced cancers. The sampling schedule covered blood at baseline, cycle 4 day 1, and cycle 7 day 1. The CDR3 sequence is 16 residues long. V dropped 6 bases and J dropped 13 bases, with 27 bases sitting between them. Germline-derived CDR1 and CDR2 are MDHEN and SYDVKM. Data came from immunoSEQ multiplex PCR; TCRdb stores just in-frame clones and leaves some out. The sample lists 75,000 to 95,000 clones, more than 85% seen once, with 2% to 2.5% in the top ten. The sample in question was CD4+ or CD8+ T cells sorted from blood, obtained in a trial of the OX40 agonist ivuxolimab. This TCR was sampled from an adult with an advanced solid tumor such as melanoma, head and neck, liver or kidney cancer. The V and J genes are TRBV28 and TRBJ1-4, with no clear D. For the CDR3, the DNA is TGTGCCAGCAGGGCTACAGACGGGAACCTTAATCTCGGACTGTTTTTT. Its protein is CASRATDGNLNLGLFF.